A single TCR beta chain is shown here with its context. The CDR3 is 18 amino acids. CDR1 is MGHRA, CDR2 YSYEKL, per germline. V lost 0 bases, J lost 3 bases, and 18 bases lay in between. These data belong to a study of shared T cell receptors in the human thymus. Libraries were prepared by immunoSEQ multiplex PCR; TCRdb keeps only in-frame clonotypes and omits some of them. There are 500,000 to 850,000 clones in the sample; 70% to 90% occur only once, and approximately 0.0097% lies in the top ten. These sequences were also reported in another study, on human thymus T cells. Per that paper: Thymus was obtained from resections taken during corrective heart surgery. Thymic and blood repertoires seemed to show skewed V and J gene use.

Sequenced input: thymocytes. The genes are TRBV4-1 and TRBJ2-1, with D perhaps TRBD2 (6 bases). The TCR was taken from a boy under three years old with a congenital heart defect. The CDR3, as DNA: TGCGCCAGCAGCCAAGACAGGCAAACGGGAGACGGCTACAATGAGCAGTTCTTC. Amino acid sequence: CASSQDRQTGDGYNEQFF.